This section outlines one T cell receptor beta chain sequence together with its context. Antigen: not known. Method: immunoSEQ multiplex PCR; TCRdb's copy keeps in-frame clones and lacks some. This sample has about 97,000 clones, with over 75% found just once. This sample is drawn from a study of T cell responses to AZD1222 COVID-19 vaccine. Study findings and constraints: Breadth and depth of Spike-specific TCRs rose after two AZD1222 doses.

Germline-derived CDR1 and CDR2 are SGHRS and YFSETQ. Trimming stripped 4 bases from V and 8 bases from J, with 19 bases between. CDR3 length: 15 residues. This sequence originates from an adult in good health. The gene calls are TRBV5-1 and TRBJ2-4, with D maybe TRBD1 (6 bases). The starting material was peripheral blood, obtained on day 0 of AZD1222 vaccination. DNA of the CDR3: TGCGCCAGCAGCCCCTGGGGGCCCCCCTCGGACATTCAGTACTTC. It codes for CASSPWGPPSDIQYF. The full variable domain, in which reference TRBV5-1 and TRBJ2-4 provide the parts outside the CDR3, is KAGVTQTPRYLIKTRGQQVTLSCSPISGHRSVSWYQQTPGQGLQFLFEYFSETQRNKGNFPGRFSGRQFSNSRSEMNVSTLELGDSALYLCASSPWGPPSDIQYFGAGTRLSVL.